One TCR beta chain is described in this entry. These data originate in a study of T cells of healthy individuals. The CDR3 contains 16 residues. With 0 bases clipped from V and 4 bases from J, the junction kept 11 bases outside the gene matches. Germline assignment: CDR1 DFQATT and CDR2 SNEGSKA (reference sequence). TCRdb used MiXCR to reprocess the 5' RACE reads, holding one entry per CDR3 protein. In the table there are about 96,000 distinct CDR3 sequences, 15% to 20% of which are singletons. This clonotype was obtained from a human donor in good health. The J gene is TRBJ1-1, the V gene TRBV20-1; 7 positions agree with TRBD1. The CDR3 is CSARDLKTGRITEAFF. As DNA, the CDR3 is TGCAGTGCTAGAGATTTGAAGACAGGGAGGATCACTGAAGCTTTCTTT.